A selection of T cell receptor beta chains follows, all from one sample in a study of shared clonotypes between healthy human individuals. The table came from immunoSEQ multiplex PCR; TCRdb's copy has only in-frame clones and leaves some out. The sample has roughly 2.5 million clones, just over 90% seen once; the top ten hold around 0.15%. Sequencing was performed on naive CD4+ T cells sorted from blood. Receptor source: a man between 18 and 29 years old in good health. CDR3s include the opening cysteine and the closing phenylalanine or tryptophan. A D gene is named only where the DNA matches it firmly. Clone size is shown for a subset of rows, as once, few, many or a class of expanded clone.

j_call: TRBJ2-7
v_call: TRBV7-2
clone_size: NA
d_call: NA
cdr3_nt: TGTGCCAGCAGTCTGGGGTTGGTATACGAGCAGTACTTC
cdr3_aa: CASSLGLVYEQYF

j_call: TRBJ2-7
v_call: TRBV5-4
clone_size: NA
d_call: TRBD2
cdr3_nt: TGTGCCAGCAGCTTGGTTGGTAGCGGGGCCTACGAGCAGTACTTC
cdr3_aa: CASSLVGSGAYEQYF

j_call: TRBJ2-3
v_call: TRBV9
clone_size: NA
d_call: TRBD2
cdr3_nt: TGTGCCAGCAGCACTAGCGGTAACACAGATACGCAGTATTTT
cdr3_aa: CASSTSGNTDTQYF

j_call: TRBJ2-5
v_call: TRBV19
clone_size: NA
d_call: NA
cdr3_nt: TGTGCCAGTAGTTCGGGGAGCAAGGGCCAAGAGACCCAGTACTTC
cdr3_aa: CASSSGSKGQETQYF

j_call: TRBJ2-3
v_call: TRBV19
clone_size: NA
d_call: NA
cdr3_nt: TGTGCCAGTAGTATATACCCCCCCCGGGCGACTGATACGCAGTATTTT
cdr3_aa: CASSIYPPRATDTQYF

j_call: TRBJ2-3
v_call: TRBV19
clone_size: NA
d_call: TRBD2
cdr3_nt: TGTGCCAGTAGGACCACCGGGGGGTCATACACAGATACGCAGTATTTT
cdr3_aa: CASRTTGGSYTDTQYF

j_call: TRBJ1-5
v_call: TRBV28
clone_size: NA
d_call: NA
cdr3_nt: TGTGCCAGCAGTTTAAGTGCCCAGGGGAGCCAGCCCCAGCATTTT
cdr3_aa: CASSLSAQGSQPQHF

j_call: TRBJ2-2
v_call: TRBV4-3
clone_size: once
d_call: TRBD2
cdr3_nt: TGCGCCAGCAGCCAAGAGCGGGGGGGCACCGGGGAGCTGTTTTTT
cdr3_aa: CASSQERGGTGELFF

j_call: TRBJ1-5
v_call: TRBV30
clone_size: NA
d_call: NA
cdr3_nt: TGTGCCTGGAACGGGGAACTCAATCAGCCCCAGCATTTT
cdr3_aa: CAWNGELNQPQHF

j_call: TRBJ2-7
v_call: TRBV11-3
clone_size: NA
d_call: TRBD1
cdr3_nt: TGTGCCAGCAGCCGATCCGGGACAGGGTACGAGCAGTACTTC
cdr3_aa: CASSRSGTGYEQYF

j_call: TRBJ2-7
v_call: TRBV7-2
clone_size: NA
d_call: TRBD1
cdr3_nt: TGTGCCAGCAGCTCGGCCGGGACAGGGGGCTACGAGCAGTACTTC
cdr3_aa: CASSSAGTGGYEQYF

j_call: TRBJ2-5
v_call: TRBV2
clone_size: once
d_call: NA
cdr3_nt: TGTGCCAGCAGTGAACAGCGTAGACAAGAGACCCAGTACTTC
cdr3_aa: CASSEQRRQETQYF

j_call: TRBJ1-6
v_call: TRBV9
clone_size: NA
d_call: NA
cdr3_nt: TGTGCCAGCAGCAATAGAGGCACCGGGACCGCTAATTCACCCCTCCACTTT
cdr3_aa: CASSNRGTGTANSPLHF

j_call: TRBJ2-1
v_call: TRBV2
clone_size: NA
d_call: TRBD1
cdr3_nt: TGTGCCAGCAGTGAAGGGTGGACAGGGAGTGAGCAGTTCTTC
cdr3_aa: CASSEGWTGSEQFF

j_call: TRBJ1-5
v_call: TRBV27
clone_size: NA
d_call: TRBD1
cdr3_nt: TGTGCCAGCAGTCCAGGGACAGGATCTTTTAGTCAGCCCCAGCATTTT
cdr3_aa: CASSPGTGSFSQPQHF

j_call: TRBJ1-2
v_call: TRBV30
clone_size: NA
d_call: NA
cdr3_nt: TGTGCCTGGACAGGAGCCGGTGGCTACACCTTC
cdr3_aa: CAWTGAGGYTF

j_call: TRBJ2-5
v_call: TRBV7-9
clone_size: NA
d_call: TRBD2
cdr3_nt: TGTGCCAGCAGCTTAGGCTGGGGGGGAGAGACCCAGTACTTC
cdr3_aa: CASSLGWGGETQYF

j_call: TRBJ1-6
v_call: TRBV2
clone_size: NA
d_call: TRBD1
cdr3_nt: TGTGCCAGCAGCGCCTCGCGGACAGGTGGAAATTCACCCCTCCACTTT
cdr3_aa: CASSASRTGGNSPLHF

j_call: TRBJ2-1
v_call: TRBV12-5
clone_size: NA
d_call: NA
cdr3_nt: TGTGCTAGTGGTTTTGGAGGGGGCGGGTCAAATGAGCAGTTCTTC
cdr3_aa: CASGFGGGGSNEQFF

j_call: TRBJ2-1
v_call: TRBV12-5
clone_size: NA
d_call: NA
cdr3_nt: TGTGCTAGTGGTTTGGTACAGCGAGAGCAGTTCTTC
cdr3_aa: CASGLVQREQFF

j_call: TRBJ2-7
v_call: TRBV5-4
clone_size: NA
d_call: NA
cdr3_nt: TGTGCCAGCAGCTTGGAGGAGGGTCCCACATTTCAGCAGTACTTC
cdr3_aa: CASSLEEGPTFQQYF

j_call: TRBJ2-3
v_call: TRBV9
clone_size: NA
d_call: NA
cdr3_nt: TGTGCCAGCAGCGGTGGAGATACGCAGTATTTT
cdr3_aa: CASSGGDTQYF

j_call: TRBJ1-1
v_call: TRBV6-6
clone_size: NA
d_call: TRBD1
cdr3_nt: TGTGCCAGTGCGGGACAGGGTGTAGTTGAAGCTTTCTTT
cdr3_aa: CASAGQGVVEAFF

j_call: TRBJ2-5
v_call: TRBV5-5
clone_size: NA
d_call: TRBD2
cdr3_nt: TGTGCCAGCAGCTTGGATTGGGCGGGAGGTCTGGAGACCCAGTACTTC
cdr3_aa: CASSLDWAGGLETQYF

j_call: TRBJ2-1
v_call: TRBV28
clone_size: NA
d_call: TRBD2
cdr3_nt: TGTGCCAGTTGCCCCGGGGGGGCGGGCTATGAGCAGTTCTTC
cdr3_aa: CASCPGGAGYEQFF

j_call: TRBJ2-7
v_call: TRBV7-2
clone_size: NA
d_call: NA
cdr3_nt: TGTGCCAGCAGTTCGGGGACATCCACCTACGAGCAGTACTTC
cdr3_aa: CASSSGTSTYEQYF

j_call: TRBJ1-2
v_call: TRBV7-3
clone_size: NA
d_call: NA
cdr3_nt: TGTGCCAGCAGCTCGTCCAGTGAACCGTGGGGGAATGGCTACACCTTC
cdr3_aa: CASSSSSEPWGNGYTF

j_call: TRBJ2-7
v_call: TRBV21-1
clone_size: NA
d_call: NA
cdr3_nt: TGTGCCAGCAGCAACTTTTATGGCGAGCAGTACTTC
cdr3_aa: CASSNFYGEQYF

j_call: TRBJ2-3
v_call: TRBV2
clone_size: NA
d_call: TRBD1
cdr3_nt: TGTGCCAGCAGTGAAGGGGGGACAGGCAAGTATTTT
cdr3_aa: CASSEGGTGKYF

j_call: TRBJ2-1
v_call: TRBV7-9
clone_size: once
d_call: TRBD2
cdr3_nt: TGTGCCAGCAGCCTGACTAGCCCCTCCGAGCAGTTCTTC
cdr3_aa: CASSLTSPSEQFF

j_call: TRBJ1-2
v_call: TRBV28
clone_size: NA
d_call: NA
cdr3_nt: TGTGCCAGCGACGGGACACCGTATGGCTACACCTTC
cdr3_aa: CASDGTPYGYTF

j_call: TRBJ1-1
v_call: TRBV6-5
clone_size: NA
d_call: NA
cdr3_nt: TGTGCCAGCAGTATGGGGAGAGTAATGAACACTGAAGCTTTCTTT
cdr3_aa: CASSMGRVMNTEAFF

j_call: TRBJ1-6
v_call: TRBV5-4
clone_size: NA
d_call: NA
cdr3_nt: TGTGCCAGCAGCTTTGTAAGCTCCTATAATTCACCCCTCCACTTT
cdr3_aa: CASSFVSSYNSPLHF

j_call: TRBJ1-1
v_call: TRBV7-6
clone_size: NA
d_call: TRBD1
cdr3_nt: TGTGCCAGCAGCTTAGGACAGGGCACTGAAGCTTTCTTT
cdr3_aa: CASSLGQGTEAFF

j_call: TRBJ2-2
v_call: TRBV5-4
clone_size: NA
d_call: TRBD1
cdr3_nt: TGTGCCAGCAGCTTGGATCGGACAGGGGCATCGGGGGAGCTGTTTTTT
cdr3_aa: CASSLDRTGASGELFF

j_call: TRBJ1-2
v_call: TRBV6-5
clone_size: NA
d_call: NA
cdr3_nt: TGTGCCAGCAGTTACGTTACGGGAGGTGGCTACACCTTC
cdr3_aa: CASSYVTGGGYTF

j_call: TRBJ2-7
v_call: TRBV19
clone_size: NA
d_call: TRBD2
cdr3_nt: TGTGCCAGTAGTATCTTTGGGACTAGCGGAAAGAGATACGAGCAGTACTTC
cdr3_aa: CASSIFGTSGKRYEQYF

j_call: TRBJ2-1
v_call: TRBV29-1
clone_size: NA
d_call: NA
cdr3_nt: TGCAGCGTCGGAGGCAATGAGCAGTTCTTC
cdr3_aa: CSVGGNEQFF

j_call: TRBJ1-1
v_call: TRBV6-6
clone_size: NA
d_call: NA
cdr3_nt: TGTGCCAGCAGCCCGGGACAAGTTATGAACACTGAAGCTTTCTTT
cdr3_aa: CASSPGQVMNTEAFF

j_call: TRBJ2-2
v_call: TRBV11-2
clone_size: NA
d_call: NA
cdr3_nt: TGTGCCAGCAACCCGGGCCCGAACACCGGGGAGCTGTTTTTT
cdr3_aa: CASNPGPNTGELFF

j_call: TRBJ2-7
v_call: TRBV28
clone_size: NA
d_call: TRBD1
cdr3_nt: TGTGCCAGCAGTTGGGGCGGGACAGGGGCTTTCGAGCAGTACTTC
cdr3_aa: CASSWGGTGAFEQYF

j_call: TRBJ1-3
v_call: TRBV9
clone_size: NA
d_call: TRBD1
cdr3_nt: TGTGCCAGCAGCCCCCGGACAGGGGCTGGGAACACCATATATTTT
cdr3_aa: CASSPRTGAGNTIYF

j_call: TRBJ2-3
v_call: TRBV9
clone_size: NA
d_call: TRBD1
cdr3_nt: TGTGCCAGCAGCCTACAACAGGGGGCTACAGATACGCAGTATTTT
cdr3_aa: CASSLQQGATDTQYF

j_call: TRBJ1-3
v_call: TRBV5-1
clone_size: NA
d_call: NA
cdr3_nt: TGCGCCAGCAGCTTGGCCTCGGGGGCGCGGGAAAACACCATATATTTT
cdr3_aa: CASSLASGARENTIYF

j_call: TRBJ1-6
v_call: TRBV28
clone_size: NA
d_call: NA
cdr3_nt: TGTGCCAGCAGGAAAGGGGCTTCCTATAATTCACCCCTCCACTTT
cdr3_aa: CASRKGASYNSPLHF

j_call: TRBJ2-1
v_call: TRBV5-4
clone_size: NA
d_call: NA
cdr3_nt: TGTGCCAGCAGCTTGACTGATTTCCGTGAGCAGTTCTTC
cdr3_aa: CASSLTDFREQFF

j_call: TRBJ2-6
v_call: TRBV10-3
clone_size: once
d_call: NA
cdr3_nt: TGTGCCATCAGTGAGTCGATTTACTCTGGGGCCAACGTCCTGACTTTC
cdr3_aa: CAISESIYSGANVLTF

j_call: TRBJ2-3
v_call: TRBV4-1
clone_size: NA
d_call: NA
cdr3_nt: TGCGCCAGCAGCCAAGAAAGTATTGTAGGCACGCAGTATTTT
cdr3_aa: CASSQESIVGTQYF

j_call: TRBJ1-2
v_call: TRBV7-2
clone_size: NA
d_call: TRBD1
cdr3_nt: TGTGCCAGCAGCCTACTGGGCAGGGGGGGCTACACCTTC
cdr3_aa: CASSLLGRGGYTF

j_call: TRBJ1-6
v_call: TRBV5-1
clone_size: NA
d_call: TRBD1
cdr3_nt: TGCGCCAGCAGCTTACTCCGGGACAGTAATTCACCCCTCCACTTT
cdr3_aa: CASSLLRDSNSPLHF

j_call: TRBJ2-7
v_call: TRBV4-1
clone_size: few
d_call: TRBD1
cdr3_nt: TGCGCCAGCAGCCAAGGGACAGGTCCGGGCGAGCAGTACTTC
cdr3_aa: CASSQGTGPGEQYF

j_call: TRBJ2-3
v_call: TRBV6-4
clone_size: NA
d_call: NA
cdr3_nt: TGTGCCAGCAGTGTGGGACCTCGGGATACGCAGTATTTT
cdr3_aa: CASSVGPRDTQYF

j_call: TRBJ2-5
v_call: TRBV9
clone_size: NA
d_call: NA
cdr3_nt: TGTGCCAGCAGCCCTCAGCCCGGGGCCCAAGAGACCCAGTACTTC
cdr3_aa: CASSPQPGAQETQYF

j_call: TRBJ1-2
v_call: TRBV4-3
clone_size: NA
d_call: NA
cdr3_nt: TGCGCCAGCAGCCAAGCGACAGGAGACTATGGCTACACCTTC
cdr3_aa: CASSQATGDYGYTF